This is a list of T cell receptor beta chains from one sample in a study of T cells in pancreatic ductal adenocarcinoma. The repertoire was sequenced with immunoSEQ multiplex PCR; TCRdb's copy has only in-frame clones and lacks some. The sample records 5,000 or so clones, 72% being singletons. Sequencing was carried out using pancreatic tumor tissue. The receptors derive from a human donor with pancreatic ductal adenocarcinoma. Both conserved end residues are part of each CDR3. Each record gives: D gene, J gene, clone size, V gene, CDR3 protein, CDR3 DNA. The D gene is left open where the match is weak. A clone size is listed for some rows: how often the clone was seen (once, few, many), or a class if it is expanded.

-,TRBJ2-1,-,TRBV7-3,CASSLIAGSYNEQFF,TGTGCCAGCAGCTTAATAGCCGGCTCCTACAATGAGCAGTTCTTC
-,TRBJ1-2,-,TRBV5-1,CASSQVYGYTF,TGCGCCAGCAGCCAGGTCTATGGCTACACCTTC
-,TRBJ1-1,-,TRBV28,CASSLADNTEAFF,TGTGCCAGCAGTTTAGCGGATAACACTGAAGCTTTCTTT
TRBD2,TRBJ2-3,-,TRBV27,CASSPQTSGGGDTQYF,TGTGCCAGCAGTCCCCAGACTAGCGGGGGAGGAGATACGCAGTATTTT
TRBD1,TRBJ1-1,-,TRBV6-5,CASSFDFGTGNTEAFF,TGTGCCAGCAGTTTTGACTTCGGGACAGGGAACACTGAAGCTTTCTTT
TRBD2,TRBJ2-7,-,TRBV7-9,CASSPGLAEAYEQYF,TGTGCCAGCAGCCCGGGACTAGCGGAGGCCTACGAGCAGTACTTC
-,TRBJ2-3,-,TRBV30,CAWSPGTYTDTQYF,TGTGCCTGGAGTCCAGGAACTTACACAGATACGCAGTATTTT
TRBD2,TRBJ2-1,-,TRBV5-4,CASSLGAGGYNEQFF,TGTGCCAGCAGCTTAGGAGCGGGGGGCTACAATGAGCAGTTCTTC
-,TRBJ2-3,-,TRBV18,CASSQGGTDTQYF,TGTGCCAGCTCACAAGGGGGAACAGATACGCAGTATTTT
-,TRBJ2-7,-,TRBV7-9,CASSGQDGSSYEQYF,TGTGCCAGCAGCGGCCAGGACGGGAGCTCCTACGAGCAGTACTTC
-,TRBJ2-1,-,TRBV7-3,CASSPAPGTHNEQFF,TGTGCCAGCAGTCCAGCCCCCGGGACTCACAATGAGCAGTTCTTC
-,TRBJ1-4,once,TRBV30,CAWSPRQGRSEKLFF,TGTGCCTGGAGCCCCCGGCAGGGGAGATCTGAAAAACTGTTTTTT
-,TRBJ2-7,-,TRBV7-9,CASSFGQSFNEQYF,TGTGCCAGCAGCTTTGGACAGAGTTTTAACGAGCAGTACTTC
-,TRBJ1-1,once,TRBV5-1,CASSLEAGVVTEAFF,TGCGCCAGCAGCTTGGAAGCAGGGGTGGTCACTGAAGCTTTCTTT
-,TRBJ1-4,-,TRBV7-9,CASSLAPGISEKLFF,TGTGCCAGCAGCTTAGCTCCAGGGATCAGTGAAAAACTGTTTTTT
TRBD2,TRBJ2-3,few,TRBV9,CASRGGSTDTQYF,TGTGCCAGCAGGGGGGGGTCCACAGATACGCAGTATTTT
-,TRBJ1-1,-,TRBV9,CASSPVPSTDDTEAFF,TGTGCCAGCAGCCCCGTACCCTCGACAGACGACACTGAAGCTTTCTTT
-,TRBJ1-4,-,TRBV5-1,CASSVTAPNEKLFF,TGCGCCAGCTCGGTGACAGCCCCTAATGAAAAACTGTTTTTT
TRBD1,TRBJ1-2,-,TRBV9,CASSVEGDRGGYTF,TGTGCCAGCAGCGTAGAAGGGGACAGGGGCGGCTACACCTTC
TRBD1,TRBJ1-2,few,TRBV27,CASSLPGGAGYTF,TGTGCCAGCAGTTTACCAGGGGGCGCGGGCTACACCTTC
-,TRBJ2-2,-,TRBV18,CASSRTADTGELFF,TGTGCCAGCTCAAGGACAGCGGACACCGGGGAGCTGTTTTTT
TRBD1,TRBJ1-2,-,TRBV4-3,CASSQSGQAGRGYTF,TGCGCCAGCAGCCAGTCGGGACAGGCCGGGCGGGGCTACACCTTC
-,TRBJ1-4,-,TRBV28,CASTSGGSEKLFF,TGTGCCAGCACCTCCGGGGGTTCTGAAAAACTGTTTTTT
TRBD1,TRBJ2-5,-,TRBV5-4,CASSWDRGTETQYF,TGTGCCAGCAGCTGGGACAGGGGGACGGAGACCCAGTACTTC
-,TRBJ1-1,few,TRBV7-9,CASRQATEAFF,TGTGCCAGCAGGCAGGCCACTGAAGCTTTCTTT
-,TRBJ1-5,-,TRBV27,CASSLSGTNRDQPQHF,TGTGCCAGCAGTTTATCGGGGACAAATCGGGATCAGCCCCAGCATTTT
-,TRBJ1-4,-,TRBV7-8,CASSLATGRELEKLFF,TGTGCCAGCAGCTTAGCCACGGGCAGGGAACTTGAAAAACTGTTTTTT
-,TRBJ1-5,-,TRBV6-1,CASSGREGQPQHF,TGTGCCAGCAGTGGCCGGGAGGGTCAGCCCCAGCATTTT
TRBD1,TRBJ1-5,-,TRBV28,CASSFPQNRGQQPQHF,TGTGCCAGCAGTTTTCCCCAAAACAGGGGCCAGCAGCCCCAGCATTTT
TRBD1,TRBJ1-2,-,TRBV7-2,CASSSPFGAGGLNYGYTF,TGTGCCAGCAGCTCCCCTTTCGGGGCAGGGGGACTTAACTATGGCTACACCTTC